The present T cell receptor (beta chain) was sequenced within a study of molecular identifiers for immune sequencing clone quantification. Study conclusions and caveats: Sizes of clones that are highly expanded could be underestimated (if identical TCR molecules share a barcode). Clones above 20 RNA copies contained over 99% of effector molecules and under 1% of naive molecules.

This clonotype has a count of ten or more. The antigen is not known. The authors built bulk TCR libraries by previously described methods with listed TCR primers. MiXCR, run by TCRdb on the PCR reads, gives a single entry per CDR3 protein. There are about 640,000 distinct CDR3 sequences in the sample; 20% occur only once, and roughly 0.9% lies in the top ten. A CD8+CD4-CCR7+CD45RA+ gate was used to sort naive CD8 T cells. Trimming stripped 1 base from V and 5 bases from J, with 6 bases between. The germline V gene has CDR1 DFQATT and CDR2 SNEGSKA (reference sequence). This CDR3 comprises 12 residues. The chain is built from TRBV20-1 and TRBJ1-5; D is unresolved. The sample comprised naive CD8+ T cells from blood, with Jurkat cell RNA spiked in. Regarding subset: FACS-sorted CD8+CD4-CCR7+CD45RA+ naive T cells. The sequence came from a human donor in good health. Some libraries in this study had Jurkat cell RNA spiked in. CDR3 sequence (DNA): TGCAGTGCTAGAGGCGGGGATCAGCCCCAGCATTTT. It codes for CSARGGDQPQHF.